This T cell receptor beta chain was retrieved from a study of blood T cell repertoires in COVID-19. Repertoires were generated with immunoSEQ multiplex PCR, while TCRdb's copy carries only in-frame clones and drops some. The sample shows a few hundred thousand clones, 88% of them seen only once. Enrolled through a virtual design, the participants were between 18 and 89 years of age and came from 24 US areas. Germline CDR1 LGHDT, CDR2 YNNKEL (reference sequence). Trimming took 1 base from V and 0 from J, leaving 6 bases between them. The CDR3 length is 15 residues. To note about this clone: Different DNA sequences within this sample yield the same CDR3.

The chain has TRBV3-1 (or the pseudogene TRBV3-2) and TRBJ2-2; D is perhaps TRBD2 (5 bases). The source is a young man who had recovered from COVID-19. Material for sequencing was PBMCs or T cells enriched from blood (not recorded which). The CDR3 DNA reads TGTGCCAGCAGCCAAGGAGGGACGAACACCGGGGAGCTGTTTTTT. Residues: CASSQGGTNTGELFF.